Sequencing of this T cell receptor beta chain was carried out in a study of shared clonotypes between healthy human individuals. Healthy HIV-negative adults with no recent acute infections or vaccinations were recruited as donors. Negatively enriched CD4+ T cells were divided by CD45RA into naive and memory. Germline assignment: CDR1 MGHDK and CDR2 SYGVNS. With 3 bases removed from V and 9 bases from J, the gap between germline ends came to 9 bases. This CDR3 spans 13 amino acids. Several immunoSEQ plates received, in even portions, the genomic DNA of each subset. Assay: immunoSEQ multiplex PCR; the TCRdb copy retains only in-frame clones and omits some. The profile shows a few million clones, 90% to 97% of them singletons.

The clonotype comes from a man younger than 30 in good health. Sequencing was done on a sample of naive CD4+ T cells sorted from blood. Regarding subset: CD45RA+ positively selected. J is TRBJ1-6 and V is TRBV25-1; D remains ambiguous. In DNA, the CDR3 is TGTGCCAGCAGTGAGAGGCGCGGTTCACCCCTCCACTTT. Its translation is CASSERRGSPLHF.